The count of the clone carrying this T cell receptor beta chain is one. From germline, CDR1 is LGHNA and CDR2 YSLEER. Trimming took 3 bases from V and 1 from J, leaving 6 bases between them. The length of the CDR3 is 13 residues. The sample is drawn from a study of cytomegalovirus exposure and HLA in healthy donors. PCR employed 60 Vbeta and 13 Jbeta primers. This table comes from immunoSEQ multiplex PCR, and its TCRdb copy is limited to in-frame clones, with some not included. The sample records about 140,000 clones, roughly four fifths being singletons. The chain employs TRBV4-3 and TRBJ1-2; unclear D gene. This TCR was sampled from a middle-aged woman in good health and CMV-seronegative. The sample comprised PBMCs. The CDR3 nucleotides are TGCGCCAGCAGCCAGTTAAATAACTATGGCTACACCTTC. Protein product: CASSQLNNYGYTF.